This TCR beta chain was observed in a study of T cells in Graves' hyperthyroidism and ophthalmopathy. The V gene end was trimmed by 2 bases and the J gene end by 4 bases; junction bases not matched to a gene: 4. The CDR3 sequence is 15 residues long. Per the germline V gene, CDR1 is MGHDK and CDR2 is SYGVNS. TCR beta CDR3 regions were amplified from RNA. HTBI primers were the set used in a first-round RT-PCR of the TCR CDR3. TCRdb used MiXCR to reprocess the multiplex PCR reads, holding one entry per CDR3 protein. The sample lists about 570,000 distinct CDR3 sequences, 46% seen once, with 15% to 20% in the top ten. A patient was excluded if there was uncontrolled infection, other autoimmune disease, pregnancy or lactation. This clonotype was counted ten times or more.

Sequencing was done on a sample of peripheral blood or thyroid tissue (not recorded which). This sequence was found in an adult woman with Graves' disease, either hyperthyroidism or ophthalmopathy (not recorded which). V and J are TRBV25-1 and TRBJ1-5, with TRBD1 matching 8 bases. The CDR3 DNA reads TGTGCCAGCAGTGAAGACAGGGGCGGGAATCAGCCCCAGCATTTT. Its protein is CASSEDRGGNQPQHF.